The rows below give T cell receptor beta chains drawn from one sample of a study of CD8 T cells in ankylosing spondylitis. Each CDR3 protein is one row after TCRdb ran MiXCR on the 5' RACE reads. This sample has some 800,000 distinct CDR3 sequences; about 11% occur once, and the top ten carry around 0.51%. Sequencing was done on a sample of blood, either unsorted or a sorted T cell fraction (not recorded which). The receptors here all came from a male donor with ankylosing spondylitis. CDR3s include the opening cysteine and the closing phenylalanine or tryptophan.

V gene: TRBV20-1; J gene: TRBJ1-6; CDR3 protein: CSASERGRNSPLHF
V gene: TRBV5-1; J gene: TRBJ2-1; CDR3 protein: CASSLEAGGWYNEQFF
V gene: TRBV10-3; J gene: TRBJ2-3; CDR3 protein: CAIRTGDSTDTQYF
V gene: TRBV29-1; J gene: TRBJ1-1; CDR3 protein: CSVPGWGYTEAFF
V gene: TRBV25-1; J gene: TRBJ2-5; CDR3 protein: CASSRSSGGAEGETQYF
V gene: TRBV10-3; J gene: TRBJ1-1; CDR3 protein: CAISESVGSGNTEAFF
V gene: TRBV20-1; J gene: TRBJ2-1; CDR3 protein: CSAKLAGGLSYNEQFF
V gene: TRBV6-1; J gene: TRBJ2-3; CDR3 protein: CASTPGAGWTDTQYF
V gene: TRBV6-2/TRBV6-3; J gene: TRBJ1-5; CDR3 protein: CASTGRQNNQPQHF
V gene: TRBV6-5; J gene: TRBJ2-2; CDR3 protein: CASGGVTGELFF
V gene: TRBV5-1; J gene: TRBJ1-1; CDR3 protein: CASSPNEGTANTEAFF
V gene: TRBV7-9; J gene: TRBJ2-7; CDR3 protein: CASSFSTNGGEQYF
V gene: TRBV6-2/TRBV6-3; J gene: TRBJ2-3; CDR3 protein: CASSRGQLLFTDTQYF
V gene: TRBV29-1; J gene: TRBJ2-5; CDR3 protein: CSVGQQETQYF
V gene: TRBV20-1; J gene: TRBJ2-1; CDR3 protein: CSARGEGEQFF
V gene: TRBV4-3; J gene: TRBJ1-6; CDR3 protein: CASSQVPGIGSPLHF
V gene: TRBV7-3; J gene: TRBJ1-1; CDR3 protein: CASSVGSQGMNTEAFF
V gene: TRBV20-1; J gene: TRBJ2-3; CDR3 protein: CSAGRGGYTDTQYF
V gene: TRBV5-5; J gene: TRBJ2-7; CDR3 protein: CASSEQGRLDTYEQYF
V gene: TRBV7-2; J gene: TRBJ2-7; CDR3 protein: CASNRDGSYEQYF
V gene: TRBV29-1; J gene: TRBJ1-3; CDR3 protein: CSVLGGNARNTIYF
V gene: TRBV2; J gene: TRBJ1-5; CDR3 protein: CASSDKLSNQPQHF
V gene: TRBV10-3; J gene: TRBJ2-3; CDR3 protein: CAISRGQGSTDTQYF
V gene: TRBV6-1; J gene: TRBJ2-3; CDR3 protein: CASKIVPSTDTQYF
V gene: TRBV10-3; J gene: TRBJ2-1; CDR3 protein: CAINDRSSYNEQFF
V gene: TRBV5-1; J gene: TRBJ1-5; CDR3 protein: CASSLDPRAWPQHF
V gene: TRBV20-1; J gene: TRBJ2-1; CDR3 protein: CSARTWRREGWRNEQFF
V gene: TRBV7-6; J gene: TRBJ2-3; CDR3 protein: CASSFQPSGTGADTQYF
V gene: TRBV4-2; J gene: TRBJ2-3; CDR3 protein: CASSHGTPRQGASDTQYF
V gene: TRBV25-1; J gene: TRBJ2-3; CDR3 protein: CASSRAGETDTQYF
V gene: TRBV5-1; J gene: TRBJ2-7; CDR3 protein: CASSSGTGSYEQSF
V gene: TRBV6-1; J gene: TRBJ2-5; CDR3 protein: CASSPAPGRKNQETQYF
V gene: TRBV6-5; J gene: TRBJ1-2; CDR3 protein: CASTRQGYGYTF
V gene: TRBV6-1; J gene: TRBJ2-3; CDR3 protein: CASSEPGRTDTQYF
V gene: TRBV20-1; J gene: TRBJ2-3; CDR3 protein: CSAHSGPSTDTQYF
V gene: TRBV15; J gene: TRBJ1-2; CDR3 protein: CATQPAKGDGYGYTF
V gene: TRBV6-5; J gene: TRBJ2-1; CDR3 protein: CASSYSVGQGMNEQFF
V gene: TRBV12-3/TRBV12-4; J gene: TRBJ2-5; CDR3 protein: CASSLWQGDQETQYF
V gene: TRBV20-1; J gene: TRBJ2-7; CDR3 protein: CSARELSSYEQYF
V gene: TRBV20-1; J gene: TRBJ2-1; CDR3 protein: CSATTVNEQFF
V gene: TRBV11-3; J gene: TRBJ2-1; CDR3 protein: CASSLRPNGNEQFF
V gene: TRBV7-9; J gene: TRBJ2-3; CDR3 protein: CASSLGTSGLLDTQYF
V gene: TRBV7-3; J gene: TRBJ2-3; CDR3 protein: CASSRGGSTDTQYF
V gene: TRBV6-5; J gene: TRBJ2-5; CDR3 protein: CASSSLGETQYF
V gene: TRBV5-1; J gene: TRBJ2-6; CDR3 protein: CASSLYYLGSMNSGANVLTF
V gene: TRBV5-4; J gene: TRBJ2-7; CDR3 protein: CASQNSPYEQYF
V gene: TRBV20-1; J gene: TRBJ1-5; CDR3 protein: CSALHWKGAMAQHF
V gene: TRBV20-1; J gene: TRBJ2-3; CDR3 protein: CSATRGGSSTDTQYF
V gene: TRBV2; J gene: TRBJ1-6; CDR3 protein: CASSELRGRGSPLHF
V gene: TRBV20-1; J gene: TRBJ1-1; CDR3 protein: CSARGGTTEAFF
V gene: TRBV5-4; J gene: TRBJ2-5; CDR3 protein: CASRLEGVGETQYF
V gene: TRBV29-1; J gene: TRBJ2-1; CDR3 protein: CSVESWGGNEQFF
V gene: TRBV6-5; J gene: TRBJ1-2; CDR3 protein: CASMRGAGGYTF
V gene: TRBV6-5; J gene: TRBJ2-7; CDR3 protein: CASSYPDVRLDDREQYF
V gene: TRBV20-1; J gene: TRBJ2-7; CDR3 protein: CSAPSPTTSIYEQYF
V gene: TRBV6-5; J gene: TRBJ2-5; CDR3 protein: CASSSFQGADLETQYF
V gene: TRBV29-1; J gene: TRBJ2-3; CDR3 protein: CSVDAGGGTDTQYF
V gene: TRBV28; J gene: TRBJ1-2; CDR3 protein: CASQRYGYTF